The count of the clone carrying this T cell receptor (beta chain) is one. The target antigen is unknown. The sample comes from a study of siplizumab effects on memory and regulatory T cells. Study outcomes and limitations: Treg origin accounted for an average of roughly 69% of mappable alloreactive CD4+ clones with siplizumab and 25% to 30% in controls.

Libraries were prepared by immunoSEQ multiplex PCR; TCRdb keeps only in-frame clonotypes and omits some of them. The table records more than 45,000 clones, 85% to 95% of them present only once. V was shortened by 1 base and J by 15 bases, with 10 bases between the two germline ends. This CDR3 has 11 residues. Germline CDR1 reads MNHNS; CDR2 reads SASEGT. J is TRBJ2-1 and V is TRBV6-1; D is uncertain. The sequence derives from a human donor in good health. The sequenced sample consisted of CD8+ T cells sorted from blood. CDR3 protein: CASSEVFIWFF. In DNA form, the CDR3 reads TGTGCCAGCAGTGAAGTATTTATTTGGTTCTTC.